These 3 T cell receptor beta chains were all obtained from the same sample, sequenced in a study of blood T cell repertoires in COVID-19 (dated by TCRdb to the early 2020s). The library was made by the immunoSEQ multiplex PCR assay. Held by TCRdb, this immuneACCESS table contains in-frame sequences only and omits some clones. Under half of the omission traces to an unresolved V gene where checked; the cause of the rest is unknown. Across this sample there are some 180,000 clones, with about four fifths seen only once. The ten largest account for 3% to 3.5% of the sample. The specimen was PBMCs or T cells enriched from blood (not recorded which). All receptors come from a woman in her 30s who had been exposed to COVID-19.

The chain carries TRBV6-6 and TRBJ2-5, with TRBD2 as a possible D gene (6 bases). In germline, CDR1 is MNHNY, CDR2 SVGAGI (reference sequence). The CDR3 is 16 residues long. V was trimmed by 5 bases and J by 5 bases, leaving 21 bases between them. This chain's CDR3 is CASSQDPGLKEETQYF. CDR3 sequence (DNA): TGTGCCAGCAGTCAAGACCCGGGACTCAAGGAGGAGACCCAGTACTTC.

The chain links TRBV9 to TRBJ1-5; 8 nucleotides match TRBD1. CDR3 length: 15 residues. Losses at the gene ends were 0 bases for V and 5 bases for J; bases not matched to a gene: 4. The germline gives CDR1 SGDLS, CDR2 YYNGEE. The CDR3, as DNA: TGTGCCAGCAGCGTAGAGGACAGGGTGGATCAGCCCCAGCATTTT. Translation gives CASSVEDRVDQPQHF.

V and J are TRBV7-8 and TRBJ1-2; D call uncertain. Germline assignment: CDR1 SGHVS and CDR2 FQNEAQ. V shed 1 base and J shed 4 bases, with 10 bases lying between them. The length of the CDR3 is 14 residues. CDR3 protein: CASSLGADGYGYTF. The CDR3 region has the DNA TGTGCCAGCAGCTTAGGGGCAGATGGCTATGGCTACACCTTC. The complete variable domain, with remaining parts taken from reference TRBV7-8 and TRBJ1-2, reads GAGVSQSPRYKVAKRGQDVALRCDPISGHVSLFWYQQALGQGPEFLTYFQNEAQLDKSGLPSDRFFAERPEGSVSTLKIQRTQQEDSAVYLCASSLGADGYGYTFGSGTRLTVV.